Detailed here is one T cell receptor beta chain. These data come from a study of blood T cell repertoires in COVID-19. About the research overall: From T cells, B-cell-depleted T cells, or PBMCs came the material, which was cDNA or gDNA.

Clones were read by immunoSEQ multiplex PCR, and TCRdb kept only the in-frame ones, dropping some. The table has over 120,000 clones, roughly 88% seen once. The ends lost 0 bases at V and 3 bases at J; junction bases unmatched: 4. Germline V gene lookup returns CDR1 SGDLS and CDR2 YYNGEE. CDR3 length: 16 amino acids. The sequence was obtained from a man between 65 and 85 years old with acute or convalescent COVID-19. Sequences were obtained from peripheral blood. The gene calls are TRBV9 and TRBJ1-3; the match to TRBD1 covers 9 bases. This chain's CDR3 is CASSVDGTGFGNTIYF. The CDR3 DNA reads TGTGCCAGCAGCGTAGATGGGACAGGGTTTGGAAACACCATATATTTT. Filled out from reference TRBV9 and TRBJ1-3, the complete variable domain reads DSGVTQTPKHLITATGQRVTLRCSPRSGDLSVYWYQQSLDQGLQFLIQYYNGEERAKGNILERFSAQQFPDLHSELNLSSLELGDSALYFCASSVDGTGFGNTIYFGEGSWLTVV.